The T cell receptor beta chain described here comes from a study of memory CD4+ T cells and cytomegalovirus serostatus. Using immunoSEQ multiplex PCR, the repertoire was profiled, and TCRdb retains in-frame clones only, with some absent. The sample includes roughly 49,000 clones, approximately 83% of them seen just once. A note on this clone: Its antigen remains unknown.

Single viable CD3+CD4+CD8-CD45RO+ cells were sorted as the memory CD4+ T cells. Study conclusions and caveats: Each of 67 CMV-associated TCRbeta sequences occurred in one to five individuals.

The CDR3 is 13 amino acids. V lost 4 bases to trimming and J lost 6 bases; unmatched junction nucleotides: 4. CDR1 SGHAT and CDR2 FQNNGV come from the germline V gene. V is TRBV11-2 and J is TRBJ1-2, with 8 bases aligning to TRBD1. This receptor was taken from an adult in good health and CMV-seronegative. Input material: memory CD4+ T cells from blood. The chain's CDR3 is CASSYTGQDGYTF. The CDR3 DNA follows: TGTGCCAGCAGCTACACGGGACAGGATGGCTACACCTTC.